This is a list of T cell receptor beta chains from one sample in a study of T cell repertoires in cytomegalovirus infection. From the reads, TCRdb called clonotypes with MiXCR, one entry per CDR3 protein. The table shows about 330,000 distinct CDR3 sequences, with more than 8% occurring only once. The sample taken for sequencing was PBMCs. The receptors were sampled from a human donor in good health (CMV status not recorded). Some clones in this sample may be carry-over from other donors' samples. CDR3s include the opening cysteine and the closing phenylalanine or tryptophan. Fields, in order: clone size, D gene, CDR3 length, J gene, V gene, CDR3 protein, CDR3 DNA. The D gene is left open where the match is weak. The size field is filled for only some rows; it gives once, few, many or a size class.

clone size: -; D gene: TRBD1; CDR3 length: 15; J gene: TRBJ1-2; V gene: TRBV20-1; CDR3 protein: CSVRDRGLGGGGYTF; CDR3 DNA: TGCAGTGTACGGGACAGGGGCCTAGGCGGGGGCGGCTACACCTTC
clone size: medium-sized; D gene: -; CDR3 length: 14; J gene: TRBJ2-1; V gene: TRBV7-9; CDR3 protein: CASSPESESYSQFF; CDR3 DNA: TGTGCCAGCAGCCCCGAATCGGAATCGTATTCGCAGTTCTTC
clone size: -; D gene: -; CDR3 length: 12; J gene: TRBJ1-1; V gene: TRBV7-6; CDR3 protein: CASSPQGREAFF; CDR3 DNA: TGTGCCAGCAGCCCTCAGGGGCGGGAAGCTTTCTTT
clone size: few; D gene: TRBD2; CDR3 length: 18; J gene: TRBJ2-1; V gene: TRBV27; CDR3 protein: CASSFTAGTSGRLDEQFF; CDR3 DNA: TGTGCCAGCAGTTTCACGGCCGGGACTAGCGGGAGGCTTGATGAGCAGTTCTTC
clone size: many; D gene: -; CDR3 length: 17; J gene: TRBJ1-5; V gene: TRBV7-2; CDR3 protein: CASSLEGTYYSNQPQHF; CDR3 DNA: TGTGCCAGCAGCTTAGAGGGGACCTACTATAGCAATCAGCCCCAGCATTTT
clone size: -; D gene: -; CDR3 length: 15; J gene: TRBJ1-4; V gene: TRBV7-6; CDR3 protein: CASSSRPRGDEKLFF; CDR3 DNA: TGTGCCAGCAGCTCCCGTCCCCGAGGAGATGAAAAACTGTTTTTT
clone size: -; D gene: TRBD1; CDR3 length: 13; J gene: TRBJ1-3; V gene: TRBV12-3/TRBV12-4; CDR3 protein: CASSPTGTDTIYF; CDR3 DNA: TGTGCCAGCAGCCCGACAGGGACGGACACCATATATTTT
clone size: many; D gene: TRBD1; CDR3 length: 15; J gene: TRBJ1-2; V gene: TRBV7-2; CDR3 protein: CASSARDRANYGYTF; CDR3 DNA: TGTGCCAGCAGCGCACGGGACAGAGCTAACTATGGCTACACCTTC
clone size: many; D gene: -; CDR3 length: 14; J gene: TRBJ2-1; V gene: TRBV7-2; CDR3 protein: CASSLVNLPNEQFF; CDR3 DNA: TGTGCCAGCAGCTTAGTAAATCTGCCCAATGAGCAGTTCTTC
clone size: many; D gene: TRBD2; CDR3 length: 19; J gene: TRBJ2-1; V gene: TRBV7-2; CDR3 protein: CASSPRLAGLPSSYNEQFF; CDR3 DNA: TGTGCCAGCAGCCCGCGACTAGCGGGGTTGCCTAGCTCCTACAATGAGCAGTTCTTC
clone size: many; D gene: -; CDR3 length: 14; J gene: TRBJ2-3; V gene: TRBV7-6; CDR3 protein: CASSFGRSTDTQYF; CDR3 DNA: TGTGCCAGCAGCTTCGGGCGGAGCACAGATACGCAGTATTTT
clone size: -; D gene: -; CDR3 length: 12; J gene: TRBJ2-5; V gene: TRBV7-4; CDR3 protein: CASSQSLLAQYF; CDR3 DNA: TGTGCCAGCAGCCAATCACTACTAGCCCAGTACTTC
clone size: few; D gene: -; CDR3 length: 18; J gene: TRBJ2-2; V gene: TRBV7-4; CDR3 protein: CASSQRNSGRWVGGELFF; CDR3 DNA: TGTGCCAGCAGCCAAAGAAATTCAGGGAGGTGGGTCGGCGGGGAGCTGTTTTTT
clone size: -; D gene: -; CDR3 length: 16; J gene: TRBJ1-4; V gene: TRBV7-6; CDR3 protein: CASSFLSPATNEKLFF; CDR3 DNA: TGTGCCAGCAGCTTTTTGAGTCCCGCAACTAATGAAAAACTGTTTTTT
clone size: many; D gene: -; CDR3 length: 17; J gene: TRBJ2-7; V gene: TRBV7-9; CDR3 protein: CASSSGSDISTLYEQYF; CDR3 DNA: TGTGCCAGCAGCTCCGGATCGGACATTTCCACCCTCTACGAGCAGTACTTC
clone size: many; D gene: -; CDR3 length: 12; J gene: TRBJ2-1; V gene: TRBV6-4; CDR3 protein: CASSADYNEQFF; CDR3 DNA: TGTGCCAGCAGTGCCGACTACAATGAGCAGTTCTTC
clone size: -; D gene: -; CDR3 length: 12; J gene: TRBJ2-7; V gene: TRBV20-1; CDR3 protein: CSASAGSYEQYF; CDR3 DNA: TGCAGTGCTAGTGCGGGATCCTACGAGCAGTACTTC
clone size: many; D gene: -; CDR3 length: 17; J gene: TRBJ2-1; V gene: TRBV7-8; CDR3 protein: CASSLARRLERVDEQFF; CDR3 DNA: TGTGCCAGCAGCTTAGCACGCCGGCTGGAAAGAGTGGATGAGCAGTTCTTC
clone size: -; D gene: TRBD1; CDR3 length: 13; J gene: TRBJ2-3; V gene: TRBV7-9; CDR3 protein: CAGETGASGTQYF; CDR3 DNA: TGTGCCGGGGAGACAGGGGCGAGTGGTACGCAGTATTTT
clone size: many; D gene: -; CDR3 length: 17; J gene: TRBJ2-1; V gene: TRBV12-3/TRBV12-4; CDR3 protein: CASSLARGAATSDEQFF; CDR3 DNA: TGTGCCAGCAGTTTAGCCAGGGGAGCGGCCACCTCGGATGAGCAGTTCTTC
clone size: many; D gene: TRBD1; CDR3 length: 15; J gene: TRBJ1-3; V gene: TRBV6-1; CDR3 protein: CASIKGQGVGNTIYF; CDR3 DNA: TGTGCCAGCATCAAAGGACAGGGTGTAGGAAACACCATATATTTT
clone size: many; D gene: TRBD1; CDR3 length: 13; J gene: TRBJ1-2; V gene: TRBV5-4; CDR3 protein: CASTTTGGLGYTF; CDR3 DNA: TGTGCCAGCACTACGACAGGGGGCTTAGGCTACACCTTC
clone size: few; D gene: -; CDR3 length: 14; J gene: TRBJ1-2; V gene: TRBV7-9; CDR3 protein: CASSLPDKDYGYTF; CDR3 DNA: TGTGCCAGCAGCTTACCAGACAAGGACTATGGCTACACCTTC
clone size: many; D gene: -; CDR3 length: 18; J gene: TRBJ1-3; V gene: TRBV7-6; CDR3 protein: CASSYLRSTGGGVNTIYF; CDR3 DNA: TGTGCCAGCAGTTATTTACGCTCGACCGGCGGGGGCGTAAACACCATATATTTT
clone size: many; D gene: -; CDR3 length: 14; J gene: TRBJ1-5; V gene: TRBV12-3/TRBV12-4; CDR3 protein: CASSSGNSGQPQHF; CDR3 DNA: TGTGCCAGCAGCTCGGGGAATTCGGGTCAGCCCCAGCATTTT
clone size: few; D gene: TRBD1; CDR3 length: 16; J gene: TRBJ1-1; V gene: TRBV6-5; CDR3 protein: CASSYVNRGRNTEAFF; CDR3 DNA: TGTGCCAGCAGTTACGTAAACAGGGGGCGCAACACTGAAGCTTTCTTT
clone size: few; D gene: -; CDR3 length: 12; J gene: TRBJ1-2; V gene: TRBV2; CDR3 protein: CASGLGANGYTF; CDR3 DNA: TGTGCCAGCGGCCTGGGGGCTAATGGCTACACCTTC
clone size: many; D gene: -; CDR3 length: 16; J gene: TRBJ2-6; V gene: TRBV7-2; CDR3 protein: CASNVFRGSGANVLTF; CDR3 DNA: TGTGCCAGCAACGTATTTCGGGGATCTGGGGCCAACGTCCTGACTTTC
clone size: many; D gene: -; CDR3 length: 12; J gene: TRBJ1-1; V gene: TRBV7-2; CDR3 protein: CASSFGGYEAFF; CDR3 DNA: TGTGCCAGCAGCTTCGGAGGGTATGAAGCTTTCTTT
clone size: many; D gene: -; CDR3 length: 14; J gene: TRBJ2-2; V gene: TRBV7-2; CDR3 protein: CASTVTVSTGELFF; CDR3 DNA: TGTGCCAGCACCGTTACTGTGAGCACCGGGGAGCTGTTTTTT
clone size: few; D gene: -; CDR3 length: 14; J gene: TRBJ1-2; V gene: TRBV6-5; CDR3 protein: CASSIQGVNYGYTF; CDR3 DNA: TGTGCCAGCAGTATACAGGGTGTCAACTATGGCTACACCTTC
clone size: few; D gene: -; CDR3 length: 13; J gene: TRBJ1-3; V gene: TRBV28; CDR3 protein: CASSLEGPETIYF; CDR3 DNA: TGTGCCAGCAGTTTAGAAGGACCAGAGACCATATATTTT